This note documents a single TCR beta chain sequence. The same CDR3 arises from other DNA sequences in this sample as well. The source of the sample is a study of blood T cell repertoires in COVID-19. Study in general: COVID-19 samples, acute and convalescent, were from the United States, Italy and Spain. Sample material is recorded as cDNA or gDNA derived from T cells, B-cell-depleted T cells, or PBMCs.

Under the authors' procedure: Amplification with reference gene primers provided the estimates of nucleated cell counts. Data came from immunoSEQ multiplex PCR; TCRdb stores just in-frame clones and leaves some out. V and J calls and clone size are those listed in that table; D and trimming were worked out from the DNA. The top ten hold 7.1% of the sample, which has approximately 350,000 clones, 75% to 90% seen once. While infection was still active, Seattle patients were enrolled and then followed longitudinally. Germline V CDR1 and CDR2: SGHRS, YFSETQ. Unmatched junction bases numbered 2, after V lost 1 base and J lost 1 base. The CDR3 contains 15 residues.

This TCR was sampled from a woman between 55 and 75 years old with COVID-19, enrolled during active disease. The V gene is TRBV5-1, the J gene TRBJ2-3; 8 bases are shared with TRBD1. Material for sequencing was peripheral blood. This CDR3 reads CASSLTGGGTDTQYF. The CDR3 nucleotides are TGCGCCAGCAGCTTGACAGGGGGAGGCACAGATACGCAGTATTTT.